This note documents a single T cell receptor beta chain sequence. No antigen is known for it. Expressed TCRB transcripts were sequenced, since all the RNA that had been isolated was reverse transcribed. Sequencing used immunoSEQ multiplex PCR; TCRdb keeps in-frame clones, though not all of them. This table holds under 350,000 clones, 13% to 15% found once. The sample originates from a study of beta chain features in type 1 diabetes. Study as a whole: Examination spanned about 99 million sorted cells from all samples. General study results and limits: Type 1 diabetes patients showed a moderate but significant shortening of TCRB CDR3s in all four CD4+ subsets. Patients with type 1 diabetes showed fewer VDJ junction insertions and more deletions.

V trimming: 4 bases; J trimming: 2 bases; junction bases outside the gene matches: 3. CDR1 is SGHTA and CDR2 is FQGTGA in the germline V gene. CDR3 length: 16 amino acids. What was sequenced was naive CD4+ T cells from blood. The sequence came from a man aged 25 to 40 with type 1 diabetes. The chain joins TRBV7-3 to TRBJ2-5; 14 positions agree with TRBD2. The CDR3 reads CASSSGLAGGQETQYF. The CDR3 nucleotides are TGTGCCAGCAGCTCCGGACTAGCGGGAGGTCAAGAGACCCAGTACTTC.